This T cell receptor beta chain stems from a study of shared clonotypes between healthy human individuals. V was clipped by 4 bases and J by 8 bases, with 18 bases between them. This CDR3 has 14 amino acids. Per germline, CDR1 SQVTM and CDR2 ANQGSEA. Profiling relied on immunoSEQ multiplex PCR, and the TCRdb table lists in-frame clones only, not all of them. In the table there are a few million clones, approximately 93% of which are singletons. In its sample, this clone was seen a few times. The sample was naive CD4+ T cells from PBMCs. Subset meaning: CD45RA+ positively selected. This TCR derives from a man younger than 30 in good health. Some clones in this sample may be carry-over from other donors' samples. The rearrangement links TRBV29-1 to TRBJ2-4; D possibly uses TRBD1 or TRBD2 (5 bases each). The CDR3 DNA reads TGCAGCGTTGGAGATGGGGGTACCCTAGACATTCAGTACTTC. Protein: CSVGDGGTLDIQYF.